Shown below are 3 T cell receptor beta chains from a single sample sequenced in a study of blood T cell repertoires in COVID-19 (dated by TCRdb to 2019 to 2021). The method behind the library was the immunoSEQ multiplex PCR assay. Sourced from immuneACCESS, this table was stored by TCRdb with only in-frame sequences that have V and J called. A share of the clones is absent; for the studies checked, an unresolved V gene accounts for under half, and the remainder has no known explanation. Present in this sample are some 67,000 clones, 75% to 90% of which were seen just once. The ten largest account for 4% to 5.5% of the sample. Sequencing was carried out using peripheral blood. The receptor source for this set is a man aged 50 to 59 with active COVID-19.

The V and J genes are TRBV5-1 and TRBJ2-1; D remains ambiguous. Germline loops: CDR1 SGHRS, CDR2 YFSETQ. The length of the CDR3 is 12 residues. Trimming shortened V by 0 bases and J by 10 bases, and 8 bases separated the two germline ends. CDR3 bases: TGCGCCAGCAGCTTGGCGGCTAGAGAGCAGTTCTTC. This sequence encodes CASSLAAREQFF.

The sample holds a few counts of this clone. The rearrangement joins TRBV7-6 to TRBJ2-7; 13 positions agree with TRBD2. V dropped 4 bases and J dropped 3; count of bases not matched to a gene: 6. The CDR3 covers 16 residues. CDR1 and CDR2 from the germline V gene are SGHVS and FNYEAQ. In DNA, the CDR3 is TGTGCCAGCAGCTCGTTACTAGCGGGAGGGAGCTACGAGCAGTACTTC. Translation: CASSSLLAGGSYEQYF.

The rearrangement links TRBV28 to TRBJ1-5; D perhaps matches TRBD1 (6 bases). V shed 6 bases and J shed 6 bases, with 15 bases lying between them. CDR1 is MDHEN, CDR2 SYDVKM, per germline. CDR3 length: 14 amino acids. CDR3 coding DNA: TGTGCCAGCAGAGGGACACTCGGCACTCAGCCCCAGCATTTT. Translation gives CASRGTLGTQPQHF.